The next 25 T cell receptor beta chains were all read from a single sample in a study of blood T cell repertoires in COVID-19. Sequencing used immunoSEQ multiplex PCR; TCRdb keeps in-frame clones, though not all of them. The sample records about 310,000 clones, 75% to 90% being singletons. Sequences were obtained from peripheral blood. These receptors came from a man aged 18-30 years with active or convalescent COVID-19.

The chain uses TRBV9 and TRBJ2-7, with 14 bases fitting TRBD2. This CDR3 spans 16 amino acids. In germline, CDR1 is SGDLS, CDR2 YYNGEE. The junction had 7 bases not matched to a gene; V was cut back by 4 bases and J by 4 bases. In nucleotides, the CDR3 is TGTGCCAGCAGCCCAACCGGGACTAGCGGGAGTTACGAGCAGTACTTC. It encodes CASSPTGTSGSYEQYF.

The chain recombines TRBV7-6 with TRBJ2-7; unclear D gene. The CDR3 is made up of 13 amino acids. Deletions cut 0 bases from V and 5 bases from J, with 8 bases between. The V gene's germline CDR1 is SGHVS and CDR2 FNYEAQ. The CDR3 bases are TGTGCCAGCAGCTTAGCCGGTCTGGACGAGCAGTACTTC. Translated, it gives CASSLAGLDEQYF.

The chain has TRBV28 and TRBJ1-6; D call uncertain. The CDR3 length is 17 residues. Germline CDR1 and CDR2: MDHEN and SYDVKM. Trimming took off 3 bases at V and 0 bases at J, with 12 bases between the two ends. The CDR3 DNA follows: TGTGCCAGCAGTTTTCGTGGCCGCAGCTCCTATAATTCACCCCTCCACTTT. Translating gives CASSFRGRSSYNSPLHF.

V is TRBV27 and J is TRBJ2-1, with TRBD1 matching over 8 bases. The CDR3 consists of 15 residues. Trimming removed 3 bases from V and 8 bases from J; junction bases left unmatched: 9. Germline V CDR1 and CDR2: MNHEY, SMNVEV (reference sequence). The CDR3 coding sequence is TGTGCCAGCAGTTTGTTGGGGACAGGCCAGGATGAGCAGTTCTTC. Its translation: CASSLLGTGQDEQFF.

This clone came up once. J is TRBJ2-7 and V is TRBV15; TRBD2 matches 7 bases. Germline V gives CDR1 LNHNV, CDR2 YYDKDF (reference sequence). V lost 2 bases and J lost 1; bases outside the gene matches: 8. This CDR3 is built from 16 residues. CDR3 sequence reads: CATSRSERERSYEQYF. The CDR3 DNA reads as TGTGCCACCAGCAGAAGCGAGCGGGAAAGATCCTACGAGCAGTACTTC.

This clone was found once. The V call is TRBV14, the J call TRBJ2-7; TRBD1 agrees at 8 bases. The junction had 13 bases not matched to a gene; V was cut back by 2 bases and J by 10 bases. Germline CDR1 and CDR2: SGHDN and FVKESK. CDR3 size: 15 residues. CDR3 in amino acids: CASSQRLLGTGAQYF. The CDR3 region has the DNA TGTGCCAGCAGCCAACGTCTCTTGGGGACAGGCGCCCAGTACTTC.

The CDR3 region is CASSYSAGGNYGYTF. In DNA form, the CDR3 reads TGTGCCAGCAGTTACTCTGCGGGGGGCAACTATGGCTACACCTTC. The J gene is TRBJ1-2, the V gene TRBV6-5; D is possibly TRBD1 (6 bases). With 0 bases removed from V and 2 bases from J, the gap between germline ends came to 10 bases. The CDR3 runs 15 residues. Per germline, CDR1 MNHEY and CDR2 SVGAGI.

This clone was detected only a few times. The chain joins TRBV5-6 to TRBJ1-2; no definite D call. V was clipped by 0 bases and J by 0 bases, with 6 bases between them. CDR3 length: 14 residues. Germline V gene lookup returns CDR1 SGHDT and CDR2 YYEEEE. This CDR3 reads CASSLEQTNYGYTF. CDR3 bases: TGTGCCAGCAGCTTGGAACAGACTAACTATGGCTACACCTTC.

This clone was observed a single time. This chain joins TRBV7-8 and TRBJ1-1; perhaps TRBD1 as D (5 bases). Trimming shortened V by 5 bases and J by 0 bases, and 16 bases separated the two germline ends. The CDR3 runs to 16 residues. In germline, CDR1 is SGHVS, CDR2 FQNEAQ. The CDR3 nucleotides are TGTGCCAGCAGCCCGACCGAAATCAGGGTGAACACTGAAGCTTTCTTT. It is translated as CASSPTEIRVNTEAFF.

The chain links TRBV4-1 to TRBJ1-2; D is undetermined. Germline V lookup: CDR1 MGHRA, CDR2 YSYEKL. This CDR3 contains 15 residues. Trimming took off 0 bases at V and 3 bases at J, with 11 bases between the two ends. CDR3 bases: TGCGCCAGCAGCCAAGAGGGGAGACGGTACTATGGCTACACCTTC. Protein product: CASSQEGRRYYGYTF.

The chain uses TRBV10-3 and TRBJ2-7; the D gene is possibly TRBD1 (6 bases). Germline CDR1 ENHRY, CDR2 SYGVKD. The CDR3 sequence is 14 residues long. V lost 4 bases to trimming and J lost 2 bases, with 12 bases between them. This CDR3 is CAISVSGVTYEQYF. The CDR3 region has the DNA TGTGCCATCAGTGTGTCAGGGGTAACCTACGAGCAGTACTTC.

The rearrangement links TRBV19 to TRBJ2-2; a weak D match, TRBD1 (6 bases). Per germline, CDR1 LNHDA and CDR2 SQIVND (reference sequence). The CDR3 sequence is 20 residues long. Trimming removed 3 bases from V and 6 bases from J, with 29 bases in between. The CDR3 sequence is CASSILPISFGRGGAGELFF. The CDR3 DNA follows: TGTGCCAGTAGTATCCTCCCTATCTCCTTTGGCAGGGGTGGTGCCGGGGAGCTGTTTTTT.

Points on this clone: Other DNA sequences within the sample encode an identical CDR3. This chain joins TRBV18 and TRBJ2-7, with 7 bases matching TRBD1. CDR3 length equals 14 residues. CDR1 is KGHSH and CDR2 is LQKENI in the germline V gene. The J segment lost 1 base and the V segment lost 1 base, leaving 1 base of the junction unmatched. DNA of the CDR3: TGTGCCAGCTCACCACAGGGGGCTTCCTACGAGCAGTACTTC. Translation: CASSPQGASYEQYF.

This clone was recorded only once. This chain uses TRBV27 with TRBJ2-2, with D maybe TRBD2 (5 bases). In germline, CDR1 is MNHEY, CDR2 SMNVEV (reference sequence). Trimming shortened V by 3 bases and J by 5 bases, and 16 bases separated the two germline ends. The CDR3 loop spans 16 amino acids. The CDR3 sequence is CASSLSRGGGTGELFF. In nucleotides, the CDR3 is TGTGCCAGCAGTTTGTCACGGGGTGGTGGTACCGGGGAGCTGTTTTTT.

The V call is TRBV9, the J call TRBJ2-5, with D possibly matching TRBD1 (5 bases). This CDR3 is built from 16 residues. The germline CDR1 and CDR2 sequences are SGDLS and YYNGEE. V lost 0 bases and J lost 5, with 17 bases in between. The CDR3 region is CASSVDGRVYSETQYF. As DNA, the CDR3 is TGTGCCAGCAGCGTAGATGGCAGGGTGTACTCCGAGACCCAGTACTTC.

The J gene is TRBJ2-2, the V gene TRBV9; 11 positions match TRBD2. This CDR3 contains 17 residues. Germline V gives CDR1 SGDLS, CDR2 YYNGEE. V dropped 0 bases and J dropped 6; count of bases not matched to a gene: 7. The CDR3 loop reads CASSVAPLAGGPGELFF. DNA of the CDR3: TGTGCCAGCAGCGTAGCACCCCTAGCGGGAGGCCCCGGGGAGCTGTTTTTT.

The rearrangement links TRBV7-9 to TRBJ2-1; D possibly corresponds to TRBD1 (6 bases). Germline CDR1 reads SEHNR; CDR2 reads FQNEAQ (reference sequence). This CDR3 is 13 amino acids long. The V and J ends lost 5 bases and 10 bases respectively, with 15 bases between them. As DNA, the CDR3 is TGTGCCAGCAGCCCTCGGGGTGGGACAGAGCAGTTCTTC. Translating gives CASSPRGGTEQFF.

The chain joins TRBV19 to TRBJ1-3; D gene unclear. This CDR3 has 11 residues. The ends were cut back, 9 bases at V and 4 bases at J, with 7 bases in the middle. CDR1 and CDR2 from the germline V gene are LNHDA and SQIVND (reference sequence). This chain's CDR3 is CASTTGNTIYF. The CDR3 coding sequence is TGTGCCAGCACGACAGGAAACACCATATATTTT. Using reference TRBV19 and TRBJ1-3 for the parts outside the CDR3, the full variable domain is DGGITQSPKYLFRKEGQNVTLSCEQNLNHDAMYWYRQDPGQGLRLIYYSQIVNDFQKGDIAEGYSVSREKKESFPLTVTSAQKNPTAFYLCASTTGNTIYFGEGSWLTVV.

The gene calls are TRBV4-2 and TRBJ1-1; 8 bases are shared with TRBD1. V was pared by 6 bases and J by 0 bases, with 12 bases of the junction left unmatched. CDR3 size: 17 residues. Germline V gene lookup returns CDR1 LGHNA and CDR2 YNFKEQ. Here the CDR3 reads CASRAGQGRGMNTEAFF. In DNA form, the CDR3 reads TGTGCCAGCAGGGCCGGACAGGGAAGGGGCATGAACACTGAAGCTTTCTTT.

The chain has TRBV12-3 or TRBV12-4 and TRBJ2-3; D gene uncertain. CDR3 length equals 12 residues. V was pared by 3 bases and J by 2 bases, with 3 bases between. CDR3 coding DNA: TGTGCCAGCAGTTTGGCCACAGATACGCAGTATTTT. This codes for CASSLATDTQYF.

This chain uses TRBV2 with TRBJ2-2; 11 nucleotides line up with TRBD2. After removal of 5 bases from V and 7 bases from J, the junction contained 6 bases not matched to a gene. The CDR3 has 15 residues. CDR1 SNHLY and CDR2 FYNNEI come from the germline V gene. This CDR3 reads CASSTLAGEVGELFF. The CDR3 DNA follows: TGTGCCAGCAGTACACTAGCGGGAGAGGTCGGGGAGCTGTTTTTT.

J is TRBJ2-1 and V is TRBV4-2, with TRBD2 matching over 7 bases. The V and J ends lost 0 bases and 6 bases, in that order; junction bases with no gene match: 8. CDR3 length equals 16 residues. CDR1 is LGHNA and CDR2 is YNFKEQ in the germline V gene. The CDR3 protein is CASSQDGNGGVNEQFF. For the CDR3, the DNA is TGTGCCAGCAGCCAAGATGGTAATGGGGGGGTCAATGAGCAGTTCTTC.

This clone occurred once. The rearrangement joins TRBV6-2 or TRBV6-3 to TRBJ2-7; TRBD1 is a possible D gene (5 bases). Trimming took 5 bases from V and 6 from J, leaving 8 bases between them. The CDR3 totals 11 residues. The germline V gene has CDR1 MNHEY and CDR2 SVGEGT. The CDR3: CASSPGLEQYF. The CDR3 DNA reads as TGTGCCAGCAGTCCAGGGCTCGAGCAGTACTTC.

The chain links TRBV4-1 to TRBJ2-1; possible D gene TRBD2, 5 bases. The CDR3 totals 16 residues. V lost 1 base, J lost 10 bases, and 20 bases lay in between. Germline values: CDR1 MGHRA, CDR2 YSYEKL. The CDR3 is CASSQGRATGILEQFF. The CDR3, as DNA: TGCGCCAGCAGCCAAGGAAGAGCGACGGGAATTTTGGAGCAGTTCTTC.

This chain connects TRBV12-3 or TRBV12-4 to TRBJ1-2; tentatively, D is TRBD1 (5 bases). V gave up 6 bases and J gave up 4 bases, with 12 bases separating them. The CDR3 is 13 residues long. The CDR3 region is CASSPGISYGYTF. CDR3 sequence (DNA): TGTGCCAGCAGCCCAGGGATATCCTATGGCTACACCTTC.